The source of this T cell receptor beta chain is a study of CD8 T cells in Susac syndrome. The study sequenced TCR beta in blood CD8+ and CD4+ T cells. While CD8+ and CD4+ T cells were isolated negatively, TEMRA cells were enriched by FACS. Germline CDR1 is MNHEY and CDR2 is SMNVEV (reference sequence). V was clipped by 6 bases and J by 8 bases, with 17 bases between them. The CDR3 runs 14 residues. Random-hexamer reverse transcription was applied to roughly 0.45 to 1 ug RNA. Amplification of TCR beta CDR3 spanned 54 Vbeta and 13 Jbeta via immunoSEQ multiplex PCR. TCRdb itself ran the immunoSEQ multiplex PCR reads through MiXCR, one entry per CDR3 protein. Here the sample spans about 150,000 distinct CDR3 sequences, about 94% being singletons.

The clonotype originates from a human donor with multiple sclerosis. Sequences were obtained from CD8+ T cells from PBMCs. V usage is TRBV27 and J usage is TRBJ2-4; tentatively, D is TRBD2 (6 bases). In DNA, the CDR3 is TGTGCCAGCAGGACTAGGATAGTAGGTGACATTCAGTACTTC. Translating gives CASRTRIVGDIQYF.